The clone carrying this T cell receptor (beta chain) has more than one count but fewer than ten. What it recognizes is unknown. A single record per CDR3 protein comes from TCRdb applying MiXCR to the 5' RACE reads. The data show hundreds of thousands of distinct CDR3 sequences, with roughly 7% seen just once and 3.5% to 4% held by the top ten. This entry comes from a study of identical twins. Study-wide results and caveats: Weaker excess twin sharing was observed in beta out-of-frame sequences.

These records were also assigned to another study, of yellow fever vaccine responses in identical twins. That report adds: Twins' T cell vaccine responses reportedly looked partly convergent, partly personalized.

This clonotype was obtained from a woman aged 18-30 years in good health. The specimen was memory (CD45RO+) T cells sorted from blood.

The CDR3: CSAREGKEKLFF. The CDR3 nucleotides are TGCAGTGCTAGGGAGGGAAAGGAAAAACTGTTTTTT. The rearrangement links TRBV20-1 to TRBJ1-4; D remains unclear. The germline V gene has CDR1 DFQATT and CDR2 SNEGSKA (reference sequence). The CDR3 is 12 amino acids. V lost 3 bases, J lost 8 bases, and 10 bases lay in between.